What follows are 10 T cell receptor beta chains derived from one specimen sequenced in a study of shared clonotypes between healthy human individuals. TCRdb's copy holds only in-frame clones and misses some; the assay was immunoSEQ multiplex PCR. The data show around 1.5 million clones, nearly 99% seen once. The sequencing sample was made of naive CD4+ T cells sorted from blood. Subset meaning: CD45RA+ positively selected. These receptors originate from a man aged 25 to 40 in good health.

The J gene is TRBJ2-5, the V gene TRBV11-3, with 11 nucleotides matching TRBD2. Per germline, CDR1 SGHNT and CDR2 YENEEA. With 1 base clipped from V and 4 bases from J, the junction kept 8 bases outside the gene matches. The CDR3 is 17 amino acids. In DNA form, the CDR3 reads TGTGCCAGCAGCTTAGGAGCGTTAGCGGGAGGGGGAGAGACCCAGTACTTC. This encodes CASSLGALAGGGETQYF.

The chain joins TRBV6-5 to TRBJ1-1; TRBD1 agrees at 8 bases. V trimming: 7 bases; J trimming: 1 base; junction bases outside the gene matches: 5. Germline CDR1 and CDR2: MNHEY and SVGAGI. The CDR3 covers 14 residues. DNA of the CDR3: TGTGCCAGCACGAGGGGGACAGGGAACACTGAAGCTTTCTTT. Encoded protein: CASTRGTGNTEAFF.

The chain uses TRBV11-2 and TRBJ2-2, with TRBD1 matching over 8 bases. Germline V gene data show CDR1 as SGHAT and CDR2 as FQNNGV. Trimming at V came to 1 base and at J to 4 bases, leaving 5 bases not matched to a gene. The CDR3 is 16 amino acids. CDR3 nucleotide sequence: TGTGCCAGCAGCTTAGCTTGGCAGGGGGCCACCGGGGAGCTGTTTTTT. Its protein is CASSLAWQGATGELFF.

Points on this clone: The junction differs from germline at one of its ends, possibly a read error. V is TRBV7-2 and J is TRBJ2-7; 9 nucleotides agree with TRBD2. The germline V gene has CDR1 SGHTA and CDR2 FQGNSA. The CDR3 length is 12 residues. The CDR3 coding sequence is TGTGCCAGCAGCCCTCAAGGGGGACTAGCCGCTTTC. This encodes CASSPQGGLAAF.

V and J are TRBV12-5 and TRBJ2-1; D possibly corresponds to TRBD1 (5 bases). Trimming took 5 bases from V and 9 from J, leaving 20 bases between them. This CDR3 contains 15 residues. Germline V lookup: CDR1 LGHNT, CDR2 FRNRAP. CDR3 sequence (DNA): TGTGCTAGTGGTCCAGACAGTATTTTCTCCGGTGAGCAGTTCTTC. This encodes CASGPDSIFSGEQFF.

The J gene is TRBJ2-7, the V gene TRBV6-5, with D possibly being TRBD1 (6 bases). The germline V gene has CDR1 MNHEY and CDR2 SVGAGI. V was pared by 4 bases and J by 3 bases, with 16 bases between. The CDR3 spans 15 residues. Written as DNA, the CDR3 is TGTGCCAGCAGTTCTTTGGACAGTATGGGCTACGAGCAGTACTTC. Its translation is CASSSLDSMGYEQYF.

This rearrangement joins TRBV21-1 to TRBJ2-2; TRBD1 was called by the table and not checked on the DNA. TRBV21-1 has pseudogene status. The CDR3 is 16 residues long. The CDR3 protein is CASSKEGYGNTGELFF. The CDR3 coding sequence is TGTGCCAGCAGCAAAGAGGGGTACGGGAACACCGGGGAGCTGTTTTTT.

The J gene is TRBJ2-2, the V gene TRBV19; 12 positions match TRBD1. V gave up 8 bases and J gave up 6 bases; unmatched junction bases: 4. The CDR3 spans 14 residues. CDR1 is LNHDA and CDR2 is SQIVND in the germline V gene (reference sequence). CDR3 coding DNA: TGTGCCAGTGGGGACAGGGGGCTTGCCGGGGAGCTGTTTTTT. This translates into CASGDRGLAGELFF.

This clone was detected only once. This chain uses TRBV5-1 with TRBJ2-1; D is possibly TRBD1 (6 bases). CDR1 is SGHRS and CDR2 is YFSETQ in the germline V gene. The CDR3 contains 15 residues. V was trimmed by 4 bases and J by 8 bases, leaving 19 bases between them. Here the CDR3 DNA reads TGCGCCAGCAGCCCCGCCCCCCAGGGGAACGATGAGCAGTTCTTC. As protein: CASSPAPQGNDEQFF.

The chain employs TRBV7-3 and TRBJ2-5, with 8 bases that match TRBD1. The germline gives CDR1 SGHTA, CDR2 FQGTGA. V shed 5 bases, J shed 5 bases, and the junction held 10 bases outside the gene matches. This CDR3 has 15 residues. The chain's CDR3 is CASSGTDRVWETQYF. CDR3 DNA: TGTGCCAGCAGCGGAACGGACAGGGTTTGGGAGACCCAGTACTTC.